The sequence of this TCR beta chain was determined in a study of blood T cell repertoires in COVID-19. Study-wide context: The cDNA or gDNA used as material had been derived from T cells, B-cell-depleted T cells, or PBMCs.

As processed by the authors: From reference gene primer amplification, estimates of nucleated cell counts were derived. Only in-frame clones appear in the TCRdb table, and some are missing; sequencing was by immunoSEQ multiplex PCR. V, J and clone size derive from that table, while D and trimming were established from the DNA sequence. The data hold approximately 280,000 clones, with approximately 90% observed a single time. This clone was seen once. The CDR3 extends over 14 amino acids. V was shortened by 1 base and J by 1 base, with 7 bases between the two germline ends. Germline-derived CDR1 and CDR2 are SGHAT and FQNNGV.

Sequencing was carried out using peripheral blood. This clonotype was obtained from a woman aged 55-70 years with acute or convalescent COVID-19. The chain has TRBV11-2 and TRBJ1-1; D remains unclear. In DNA form, the CDR3 reads TGTGCCAGCAGCTTAGTACAGACGAACACTGAAGCTTTCTTT. Translating gives CASSLVQTNTEAFF.